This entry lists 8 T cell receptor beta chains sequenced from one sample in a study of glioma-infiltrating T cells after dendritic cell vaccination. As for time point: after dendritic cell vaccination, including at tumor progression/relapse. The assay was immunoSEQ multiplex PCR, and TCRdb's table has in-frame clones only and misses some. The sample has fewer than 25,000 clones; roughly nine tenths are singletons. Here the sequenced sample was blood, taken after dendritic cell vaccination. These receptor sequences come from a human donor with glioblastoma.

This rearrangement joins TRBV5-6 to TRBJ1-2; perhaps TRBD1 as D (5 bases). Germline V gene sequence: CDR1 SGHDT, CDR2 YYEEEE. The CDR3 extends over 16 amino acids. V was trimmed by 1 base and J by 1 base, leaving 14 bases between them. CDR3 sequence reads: CASSLISGPINYGYTF. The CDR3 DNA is TGTGCCAGCAGCTTGATATCAGGGCCGATTAACTATGGCTACACCTTC.

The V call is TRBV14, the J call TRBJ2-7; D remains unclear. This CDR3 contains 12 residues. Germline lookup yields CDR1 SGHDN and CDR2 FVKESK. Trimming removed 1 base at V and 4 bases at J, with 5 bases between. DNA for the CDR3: TGTGCCAGCAGCCAAGTCAGATACGAGCAGTACTTC. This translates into CASSQVRYEQYF.

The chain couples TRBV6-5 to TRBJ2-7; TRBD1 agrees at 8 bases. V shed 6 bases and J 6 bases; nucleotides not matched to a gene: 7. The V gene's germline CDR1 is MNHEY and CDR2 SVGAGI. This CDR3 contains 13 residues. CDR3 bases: TGTGCCAGCAGGCTGGACAGGGCGGGCGAGCAGTACTTC. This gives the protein CASRLDRAGEQYF.

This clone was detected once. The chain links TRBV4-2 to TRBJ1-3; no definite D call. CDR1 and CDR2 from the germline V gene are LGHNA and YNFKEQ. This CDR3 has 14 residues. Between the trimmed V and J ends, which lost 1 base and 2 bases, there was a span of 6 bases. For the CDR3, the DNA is TGTGCCAGCAGCCAAGGAGGGACTGGAAACACCATATATTTT. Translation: CASSQGGTGNTIYF.

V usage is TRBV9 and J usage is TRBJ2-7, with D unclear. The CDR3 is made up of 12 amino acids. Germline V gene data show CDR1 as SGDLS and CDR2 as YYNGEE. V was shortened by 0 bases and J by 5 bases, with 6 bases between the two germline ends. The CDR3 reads CASSVGGDEQYF. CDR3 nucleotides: TGTGCCAGCAGCGTAGGAGGTGACGAGCAGTACTTC.

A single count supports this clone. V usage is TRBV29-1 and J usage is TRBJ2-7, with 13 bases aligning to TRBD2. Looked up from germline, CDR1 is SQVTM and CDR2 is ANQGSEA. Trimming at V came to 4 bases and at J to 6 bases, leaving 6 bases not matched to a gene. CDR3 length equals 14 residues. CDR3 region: CSVATSGGAGEQYF. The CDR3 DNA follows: TGCAGCGTTGCCACTAGCGGGGGGGCCGGCGAGCAGTACTTC.

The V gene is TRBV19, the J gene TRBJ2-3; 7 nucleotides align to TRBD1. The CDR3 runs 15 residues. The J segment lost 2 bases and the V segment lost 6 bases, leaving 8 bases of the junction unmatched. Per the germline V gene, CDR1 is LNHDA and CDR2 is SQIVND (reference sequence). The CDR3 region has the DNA TGTGCCAGTAGAATGACGGACAGGCCCACAGATACGCAGTATTTT. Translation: CASRMTDRPTDTQYF.

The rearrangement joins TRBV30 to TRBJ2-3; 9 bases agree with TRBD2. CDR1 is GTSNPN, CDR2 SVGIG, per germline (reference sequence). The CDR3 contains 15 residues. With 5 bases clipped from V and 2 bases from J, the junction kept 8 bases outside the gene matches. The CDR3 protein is CAWSPLAGSTDTQYF. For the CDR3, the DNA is TGTGCCTGGTCCCCCCTAGCGGGGTCCACAGATACGCAGTATTTT.